Detailed here is one T cell receptor (beta chain). These data originate in a study of T cells in Graves' hyperthyroidism and ophthalmopathy. The TCR beta CDR3 regions underwent amplification using RNA transcripts as the source. RT-PCR in the first round (using the HTBI primer set) targeted the TCR CDR3. One entry per CDR3 protein results from TCRdb running MiXCR on the multiplex PCR reads. Of under 350,000 distinct CDR3 sequences detected, 15% to 20% appear once; the ten largest clones hold under 55%. Germline V gene sequence: CDR1 SNHLY, CDR2 FYNNEI. V lost 6 bases and J lost 4; bases outside the gene matches: 5. The CDR3 is 13 amino acids.

The sample was blood. V gene TRBV2 combines with J gene TRBJ2-7; 8 positions match TRBD2. The TCR was taken from a woman aged 50 to 60 with Graves' hyperthyroidism. CDR3 in DNA: TGTGCCAGCAGAGGGACTAGTCGGTACGAGCAGTACTTC. Its translation: CASRGTSRYEQYF.